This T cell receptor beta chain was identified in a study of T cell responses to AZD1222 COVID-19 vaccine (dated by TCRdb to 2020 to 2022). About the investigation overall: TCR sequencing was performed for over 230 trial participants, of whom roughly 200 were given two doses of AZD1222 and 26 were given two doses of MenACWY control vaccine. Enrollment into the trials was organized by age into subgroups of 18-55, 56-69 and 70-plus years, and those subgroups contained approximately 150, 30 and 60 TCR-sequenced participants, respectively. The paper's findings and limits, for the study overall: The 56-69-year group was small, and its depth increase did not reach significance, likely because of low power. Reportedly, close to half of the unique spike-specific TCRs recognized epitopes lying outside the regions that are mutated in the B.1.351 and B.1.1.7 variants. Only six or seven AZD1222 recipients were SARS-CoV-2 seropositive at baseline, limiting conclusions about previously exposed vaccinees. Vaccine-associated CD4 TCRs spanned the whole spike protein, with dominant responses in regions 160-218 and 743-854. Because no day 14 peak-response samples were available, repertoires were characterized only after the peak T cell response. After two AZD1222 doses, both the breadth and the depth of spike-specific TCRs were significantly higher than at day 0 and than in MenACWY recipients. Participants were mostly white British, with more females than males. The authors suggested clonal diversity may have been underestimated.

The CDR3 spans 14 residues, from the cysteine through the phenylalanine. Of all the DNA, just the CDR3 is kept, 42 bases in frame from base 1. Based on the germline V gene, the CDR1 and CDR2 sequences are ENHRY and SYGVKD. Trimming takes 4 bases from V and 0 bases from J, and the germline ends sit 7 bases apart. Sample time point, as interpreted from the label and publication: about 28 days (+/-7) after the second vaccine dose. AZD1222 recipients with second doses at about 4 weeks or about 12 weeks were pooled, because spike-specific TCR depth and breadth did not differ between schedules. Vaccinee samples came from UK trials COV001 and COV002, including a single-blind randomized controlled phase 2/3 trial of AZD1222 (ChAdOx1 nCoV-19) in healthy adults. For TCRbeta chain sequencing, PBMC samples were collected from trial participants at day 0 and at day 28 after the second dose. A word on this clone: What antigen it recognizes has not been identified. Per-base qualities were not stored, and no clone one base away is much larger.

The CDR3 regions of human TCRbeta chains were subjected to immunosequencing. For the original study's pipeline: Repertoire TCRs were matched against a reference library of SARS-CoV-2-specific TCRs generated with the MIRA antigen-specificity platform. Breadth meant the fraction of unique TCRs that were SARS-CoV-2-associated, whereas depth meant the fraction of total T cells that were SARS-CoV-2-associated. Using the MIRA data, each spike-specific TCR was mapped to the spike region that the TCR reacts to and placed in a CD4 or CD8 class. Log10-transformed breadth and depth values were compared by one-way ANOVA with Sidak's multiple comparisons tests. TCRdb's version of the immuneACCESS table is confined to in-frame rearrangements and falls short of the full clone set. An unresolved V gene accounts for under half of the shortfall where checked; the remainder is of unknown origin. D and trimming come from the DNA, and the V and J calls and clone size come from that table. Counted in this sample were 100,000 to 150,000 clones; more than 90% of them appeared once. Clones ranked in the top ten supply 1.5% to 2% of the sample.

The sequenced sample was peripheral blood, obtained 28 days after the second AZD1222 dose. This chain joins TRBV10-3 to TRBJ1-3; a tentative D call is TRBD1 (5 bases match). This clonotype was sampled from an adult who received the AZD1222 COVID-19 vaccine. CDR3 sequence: CAISGQSSGNTIYF. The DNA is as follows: TGTGCCATCAGTGGACAGAGCTCTGGAAACACCATATATTTT.